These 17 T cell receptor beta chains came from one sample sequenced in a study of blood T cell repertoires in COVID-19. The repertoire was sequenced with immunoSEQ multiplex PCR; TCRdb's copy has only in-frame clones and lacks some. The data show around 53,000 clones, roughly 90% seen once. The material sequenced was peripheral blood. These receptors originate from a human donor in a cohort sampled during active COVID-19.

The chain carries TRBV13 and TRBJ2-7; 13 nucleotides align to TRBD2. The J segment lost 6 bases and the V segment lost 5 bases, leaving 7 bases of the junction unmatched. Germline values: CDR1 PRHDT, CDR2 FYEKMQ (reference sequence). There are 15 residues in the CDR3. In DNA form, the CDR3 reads TGTGCCAGCAGCAGAGGGACTAGCGGGATCACCGAGCAGTACTTC. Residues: CASSRGTSGITEQYF.

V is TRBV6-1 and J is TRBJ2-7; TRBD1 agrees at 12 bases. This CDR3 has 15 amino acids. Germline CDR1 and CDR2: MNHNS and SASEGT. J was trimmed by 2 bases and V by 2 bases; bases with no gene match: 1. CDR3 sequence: CASSERDRGPYEQYF. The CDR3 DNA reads TGTGCCAGCAGTGAAAGGGACAGGGGGCCCTACGAGCAGTACTTC.

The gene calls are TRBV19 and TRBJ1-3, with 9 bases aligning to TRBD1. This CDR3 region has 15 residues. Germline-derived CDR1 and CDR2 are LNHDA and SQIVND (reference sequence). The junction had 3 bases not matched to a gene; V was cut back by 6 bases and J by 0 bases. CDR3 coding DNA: TGTGCCAGTAGCCTGGACAGGGGCTCTGGAAACACCATATATTTT. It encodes CASSLDRGSGNTIYF.

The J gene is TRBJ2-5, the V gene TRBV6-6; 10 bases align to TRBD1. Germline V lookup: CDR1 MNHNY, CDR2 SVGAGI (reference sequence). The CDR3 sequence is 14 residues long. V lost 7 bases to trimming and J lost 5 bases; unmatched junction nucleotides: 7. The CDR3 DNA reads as TGTGCCAGCACCCTGACAGGGGGCGGTGAGACCCAGTACTTC. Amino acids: CASTLTGGGETQYF.

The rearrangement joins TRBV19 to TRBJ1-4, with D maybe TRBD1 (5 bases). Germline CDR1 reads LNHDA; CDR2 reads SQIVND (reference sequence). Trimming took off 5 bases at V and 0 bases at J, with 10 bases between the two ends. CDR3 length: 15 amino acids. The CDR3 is CASSSPTATNEKLFF. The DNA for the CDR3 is TGTGCCAGTAGTTCCCCGACAGCAACTAATGAAAAACTGTTTTTT.

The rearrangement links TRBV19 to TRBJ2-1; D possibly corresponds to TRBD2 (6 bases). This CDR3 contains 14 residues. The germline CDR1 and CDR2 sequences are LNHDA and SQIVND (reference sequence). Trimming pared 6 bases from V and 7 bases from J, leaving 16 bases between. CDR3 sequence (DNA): TGTGCCAGTAGCAACACGGGAGTTCGAAATGAGCAGTTCTTC. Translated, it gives CASSNTGVRNEQFF.

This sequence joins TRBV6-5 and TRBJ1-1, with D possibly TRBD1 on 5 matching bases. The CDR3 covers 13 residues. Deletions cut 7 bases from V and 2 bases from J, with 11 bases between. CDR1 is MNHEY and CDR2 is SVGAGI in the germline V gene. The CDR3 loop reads CASTPTENTEAFF. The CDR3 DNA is TGTGCCAGCACCCCGACAGAAAACACTGAAGCTTTCTTT.

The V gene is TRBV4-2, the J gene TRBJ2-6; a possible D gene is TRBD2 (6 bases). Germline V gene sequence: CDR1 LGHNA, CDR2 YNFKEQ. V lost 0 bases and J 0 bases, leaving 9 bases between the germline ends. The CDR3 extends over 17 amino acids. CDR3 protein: CASSQEGGRSGANVLTF. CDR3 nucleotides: TGTGCCAGCAGCCAAGAAGGAGGGCGCTCTGGGGCCAACGTCCTGACTTTC.

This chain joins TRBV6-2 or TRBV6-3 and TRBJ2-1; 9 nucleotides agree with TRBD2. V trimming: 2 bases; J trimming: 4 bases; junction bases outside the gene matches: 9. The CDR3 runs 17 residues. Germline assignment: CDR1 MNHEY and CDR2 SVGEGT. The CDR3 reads CASSYQAGGPIYNEQFF. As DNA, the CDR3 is TGTGCCAGCAGTTACCAAGCGGGAGGCCCGATATACAATGAGCAGTTCTTC.

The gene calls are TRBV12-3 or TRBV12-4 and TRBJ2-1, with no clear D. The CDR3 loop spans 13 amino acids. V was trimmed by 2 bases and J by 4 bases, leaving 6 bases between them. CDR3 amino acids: CASSLSRYNEQFF. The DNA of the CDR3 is TGTGCCAGCAGTTTATCGCGGTACAATGAGCAGTTCTTC.

The CDR3 protein is CASSPDLGGYGYTF. The CDR3 DNA follows: TGCGCCAGCAGCCCTGACTTAGGAGGCTATGGCTACACCTTC. V gene TRBV5-1 combines with J gene TRBJ1-2; no clear D gene. This CDR3 is 14 amino acids long. Trimming took 4 bases from V and 4 from J, leaving 14 bases between them. Germline V gene lookup returns CDR1 SGHRS and CDR2 YFSETQ.

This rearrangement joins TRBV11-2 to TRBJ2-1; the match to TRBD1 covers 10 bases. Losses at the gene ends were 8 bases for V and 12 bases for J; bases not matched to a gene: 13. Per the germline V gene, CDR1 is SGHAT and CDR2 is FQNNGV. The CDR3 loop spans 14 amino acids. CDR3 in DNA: TGTGCCAGCCAGGGACAGGGGATTGCAATAGGGCAGTTCTTC. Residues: CASQGQGIAIGQFF. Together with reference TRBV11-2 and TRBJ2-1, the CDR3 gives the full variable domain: EAGVAQSPRYKIIEKRQSVAFWCNPISGHATLYWYQQILGQGPKLLIQFQNNGVVDDSQLPKDRFSAERLKGVDSTLKIQPAKLEDSAVYLCASQGQGIAIGQFFGPGTRLTVL.

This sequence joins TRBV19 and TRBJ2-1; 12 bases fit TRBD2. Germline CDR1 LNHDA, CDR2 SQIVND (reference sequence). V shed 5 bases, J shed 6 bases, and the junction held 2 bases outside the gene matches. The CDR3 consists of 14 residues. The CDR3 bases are TGTGCCAGTAGTCTAGCGGGAGGGGGCAATGAGCAGTTCTTC. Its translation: CASSLAGGGNEQFF.

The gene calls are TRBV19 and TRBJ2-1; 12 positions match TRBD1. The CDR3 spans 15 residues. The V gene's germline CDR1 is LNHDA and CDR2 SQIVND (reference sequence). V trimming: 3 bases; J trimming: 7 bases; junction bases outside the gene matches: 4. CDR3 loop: CASSMGDRGLNEQFF. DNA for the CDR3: TGTGCCAGTAGTATGGGGGACAGGGGGCTAAATGAGCAGTTCTTC. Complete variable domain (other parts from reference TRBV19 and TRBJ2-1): DGGITQSPKYLFRKEGQNVTLSCEQNLNHDAMYWYRQDPGQGLRLIYYSQIVNDFQKGDIAEGYSVSREKKESFPLTVTSAQKNPTAFYLCASSMGDRGLNEQFFGPGTRLTVL.

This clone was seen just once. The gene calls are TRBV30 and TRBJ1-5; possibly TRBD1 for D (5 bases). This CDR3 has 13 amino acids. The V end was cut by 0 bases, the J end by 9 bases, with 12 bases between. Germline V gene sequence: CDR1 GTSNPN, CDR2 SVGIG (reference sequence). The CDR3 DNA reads TGTGCCTGGAGTGTAGGGGATCTTAGGCCCCAGCATTTT. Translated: CAWSVGDLRPQHF.

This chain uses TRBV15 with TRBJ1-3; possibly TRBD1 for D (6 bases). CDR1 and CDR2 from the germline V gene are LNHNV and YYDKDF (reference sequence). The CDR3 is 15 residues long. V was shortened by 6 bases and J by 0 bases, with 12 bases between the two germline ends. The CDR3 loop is CATSVGQHSGNTIYF. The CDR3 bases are TGTGCCACCAGTGTTGGACAGCACTCTGGAAACACCATATATTTT.

For the CDR3, the DNA is TGCGCCAGCAGCCAGGACTTTTCGACAACTAATGAAAAACTGTTTTTT. It codes for CASSQDFSTTNEKLFF. The chain recombines TRBV4-3 with TRBJ1-4; the D is unclear. V lost 3 bases, J lost 0 bases, and 11 bases lay in between. The CDR3 is 16 amino acids. Germline V gene sequence: CDR1 LGHNA, CDR2 YSLEER.